This T cell receptor beta chain was observed in a study of CD8+CD57+ T cells in acquired aplastic anemia. Study context: Quantities of DNA derived from sorted CD4+ and CD8+ cells averaged around 3 ug. Study conclusions and caveats: Patients and controls were found to share roughly 31 CD8+ CDR3 sequences.

Researchers used genomic DNA as the template to profile TCR beta VDJ and CDR3. TCRdb called the reads again in MiXCR, with one record for every CDR3 protein. The repertoire includes approximately 250,000 distinct CDR3 sequences, roughly 82% of them detected once, and 40% to 50% sits in the top ten. As concerns this clonotype: Its antigen remains unidentified. The CDR3 does not end in the conserved phenylalanine or tryptophan, so this is likely a read error.

Flow cytometry had shown expanded CD8+CD57+ cells in the patients chosen for sequencing. CDR1 is SGHTA and CDR2 is FQGTGA in the germline V gene. This CDR3 is built from 13 residues. This receptor was taken from a human donor with aplastic anemia. The V call is TRBV7-3, the J call TRBJ2-1; 7 bases are shared with TRBD2. TRBJ2-7 matches the DNA end more closely, so the J call is doubtful. The specimen was sorted CD4+, CD8+, or CD8+CD57+ T cells (not recorded which) from PBMCs. CDR3 in DNA: TGTGCCAGCAGTGATGCGGGGGTCCATGAGCAGTACTAC. It yields the protein CASSDAGVHEQYY.